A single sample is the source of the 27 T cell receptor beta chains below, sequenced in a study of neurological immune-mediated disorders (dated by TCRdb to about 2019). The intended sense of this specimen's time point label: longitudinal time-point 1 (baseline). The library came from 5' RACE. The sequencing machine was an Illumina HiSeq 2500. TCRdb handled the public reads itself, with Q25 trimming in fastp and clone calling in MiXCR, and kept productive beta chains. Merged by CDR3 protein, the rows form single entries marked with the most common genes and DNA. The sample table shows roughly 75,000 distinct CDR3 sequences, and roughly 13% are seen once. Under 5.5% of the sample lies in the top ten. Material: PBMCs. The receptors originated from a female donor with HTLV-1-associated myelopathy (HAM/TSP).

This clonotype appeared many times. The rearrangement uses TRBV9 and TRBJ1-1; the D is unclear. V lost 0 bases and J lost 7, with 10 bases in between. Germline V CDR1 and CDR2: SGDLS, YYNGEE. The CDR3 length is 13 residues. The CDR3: CASSVATGVEAFF. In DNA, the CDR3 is TGTGCCAGCAGCGTAGCAACCGGCGTTGAAGCTTTCTTT.

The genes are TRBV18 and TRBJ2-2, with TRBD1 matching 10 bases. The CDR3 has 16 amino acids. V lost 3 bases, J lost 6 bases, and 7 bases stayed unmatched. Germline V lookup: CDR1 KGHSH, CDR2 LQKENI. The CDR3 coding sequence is TGTGCCAGCTCACCCCGACAGGGGGCTATCGCCGGGGAGCTGTTTTTT. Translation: CASSPRQGAIAGELFF.

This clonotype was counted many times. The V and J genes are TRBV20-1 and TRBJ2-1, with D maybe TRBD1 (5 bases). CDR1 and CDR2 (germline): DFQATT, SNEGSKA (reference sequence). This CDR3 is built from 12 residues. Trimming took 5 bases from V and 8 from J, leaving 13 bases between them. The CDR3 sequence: CSARYWGDEQFF. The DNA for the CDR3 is TGCAGTGCTCGCTATTGGGGCGATGAGCAGTTCTTC.

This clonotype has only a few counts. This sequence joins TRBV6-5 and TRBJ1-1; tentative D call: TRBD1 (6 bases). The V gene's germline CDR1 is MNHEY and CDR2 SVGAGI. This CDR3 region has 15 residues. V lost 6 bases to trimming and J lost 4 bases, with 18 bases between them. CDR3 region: CASSPNPGARTEAFF. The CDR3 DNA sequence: TGTGCCAGCAGCCCGAACCCGGGGGCGCGCACTGAAGCTTTCTTT.

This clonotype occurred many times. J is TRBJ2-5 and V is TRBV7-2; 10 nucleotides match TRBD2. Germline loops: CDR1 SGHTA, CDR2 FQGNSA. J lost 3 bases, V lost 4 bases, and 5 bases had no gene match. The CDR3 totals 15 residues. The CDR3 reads CASSYQRGGEETQYF. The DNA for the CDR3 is TGTGCCAGCAGCTATCAGCGGGGGGGCGAAGAGACCCAGTACTTC.

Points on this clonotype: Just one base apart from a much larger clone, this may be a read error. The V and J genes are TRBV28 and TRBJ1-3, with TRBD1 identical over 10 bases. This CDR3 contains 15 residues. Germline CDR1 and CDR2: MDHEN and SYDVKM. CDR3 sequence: CASGETGGSGYTIYF. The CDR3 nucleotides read TGTGCCAGCGGTGAGACAGGGGGCTCTGGATACACCATATATTTT.

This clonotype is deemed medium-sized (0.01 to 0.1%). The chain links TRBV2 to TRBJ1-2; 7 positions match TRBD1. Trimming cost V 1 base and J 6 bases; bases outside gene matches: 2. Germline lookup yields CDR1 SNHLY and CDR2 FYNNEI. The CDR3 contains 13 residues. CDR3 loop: CASSEDRGDGYTF. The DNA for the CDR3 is TGTGCCAGCAGTGAAGACAGGGGAGATGGCTACACCTTC.

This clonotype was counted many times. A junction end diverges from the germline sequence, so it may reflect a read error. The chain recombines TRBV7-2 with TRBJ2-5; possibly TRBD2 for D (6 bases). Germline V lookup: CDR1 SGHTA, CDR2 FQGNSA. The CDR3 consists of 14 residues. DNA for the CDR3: TGTGCCAGCAGCTTAGCGTCGAATGTCGGGGGTCCCCACTTC. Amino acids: CASSLASNVGGPHF.

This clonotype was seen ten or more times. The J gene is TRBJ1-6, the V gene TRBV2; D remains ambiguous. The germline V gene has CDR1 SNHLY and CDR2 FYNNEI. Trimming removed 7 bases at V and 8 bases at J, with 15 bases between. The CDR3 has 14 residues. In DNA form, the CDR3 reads TGTGCCAGCATCAAGGACGGGTCCGATTCACCCCTCCACTTT. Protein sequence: CASIKDGSDSPLHF.

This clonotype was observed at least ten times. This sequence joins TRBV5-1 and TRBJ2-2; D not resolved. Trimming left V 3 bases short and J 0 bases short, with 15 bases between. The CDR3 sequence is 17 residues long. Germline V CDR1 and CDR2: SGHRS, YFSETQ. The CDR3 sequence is CASSSAHGDTNTGELFF. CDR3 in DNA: TGCGCCAGCAGCTCCGCGCATGGGGATACGAACACCGGGGAGCTGTTTTTT. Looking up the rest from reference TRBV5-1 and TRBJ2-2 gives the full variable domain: KAGVTQTPRYLIKTRGQQVTLSCSPISGHRSVSWYQQTPGQGLQFLFEYFSETQRNKGNFPGRFSGRQFSNSRSEMNVSTLELGDSALYLCASSSAHGDTNTGELFFGEGSRLTVL.

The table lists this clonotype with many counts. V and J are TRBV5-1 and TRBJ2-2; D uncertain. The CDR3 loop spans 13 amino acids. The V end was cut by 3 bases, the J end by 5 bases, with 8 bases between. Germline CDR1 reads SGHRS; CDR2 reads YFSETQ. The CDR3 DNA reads TGCGCCAGCAGCTGGGCCCCGACCGGGGAGCTGTTTTTT. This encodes CASSWAPTGELFF.

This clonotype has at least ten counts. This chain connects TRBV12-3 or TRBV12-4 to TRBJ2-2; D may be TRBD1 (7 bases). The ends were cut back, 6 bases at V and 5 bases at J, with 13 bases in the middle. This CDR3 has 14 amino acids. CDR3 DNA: TGTGCCAGCAGCGGAGGGGGCCGGACCGGGGAGCTGTTTTTT. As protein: CASSGGGRTGELFF.

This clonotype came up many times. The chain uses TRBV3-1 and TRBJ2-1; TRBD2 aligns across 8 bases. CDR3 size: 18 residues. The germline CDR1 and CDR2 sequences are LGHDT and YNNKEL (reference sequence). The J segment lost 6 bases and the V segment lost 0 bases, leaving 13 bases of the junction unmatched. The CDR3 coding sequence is TGTGCCAGCAGCCAAGATGACGGTTGGGTAGCGGGGCCCAATGAGCAGTTCTTC. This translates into CASSQDDGWVAGPNEQFF.

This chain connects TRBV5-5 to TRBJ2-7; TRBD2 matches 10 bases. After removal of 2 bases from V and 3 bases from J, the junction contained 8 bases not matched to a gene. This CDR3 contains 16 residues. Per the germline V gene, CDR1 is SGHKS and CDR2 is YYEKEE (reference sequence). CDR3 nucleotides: TGTGCCAGCAGCTTAAACCTAGCGGGGGCGAGCTACGAGCAGTACTTC. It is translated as CASSLNLAGASYEQYF.

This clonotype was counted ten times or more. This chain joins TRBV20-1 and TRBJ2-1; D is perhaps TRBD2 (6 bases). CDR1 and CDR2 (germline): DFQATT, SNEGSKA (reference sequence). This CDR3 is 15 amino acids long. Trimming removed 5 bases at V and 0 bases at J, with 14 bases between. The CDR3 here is CSAYIRGGSYNEQFF. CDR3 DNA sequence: TGCAGTGCTTACATCCGGGGAGGCTCCTACAATGAGCAGTTCTTC.

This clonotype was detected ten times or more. CDR3 DNA sequence: TGTGCCACCAACCGGGGACTACACCAAGAGACCCAGTACTTC. Residues: CATNRGLHQETQYF. The rearrangement uses TRBV11-2 and TRBJ2-5; 7 bases line up with TRBD2. The CDR3 is 14 residues long. Germline CDR1 and CDR2: SGHAT and FQNNGV. Trimming removed 10 bases from V and 0 bases from J; junction bases left unmatched: 8.

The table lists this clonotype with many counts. The CDR3 loop is CASSRGGQGQPQHF. CDR3 nucleotides: TGTGCCAGCAGCCGGGGGGGTCAGGGCCAGCCCCAGCATTTT. The rearrangement uses TRBV3-1 and TRBJ1-5; maybe TRBD1 (5 bases). From germline, CDR1 is LGHDT and CDR2 YNNKEL (reference sequence). Trimming removed 4 bases at V and 7 bases at J, with 14 bases between. The CDR3 loop spans 14 amino acids.

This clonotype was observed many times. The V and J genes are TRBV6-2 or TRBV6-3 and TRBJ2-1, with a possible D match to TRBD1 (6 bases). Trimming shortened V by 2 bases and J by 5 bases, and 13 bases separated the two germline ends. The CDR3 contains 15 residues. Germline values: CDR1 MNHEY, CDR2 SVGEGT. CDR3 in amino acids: CASSYPRTEDNEQFF. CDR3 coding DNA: TGTGCCAGCAGTTACCCCCGGACAGAGGACAATGAGCAGTTCTTC.

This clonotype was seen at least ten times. The CDR3 DNA is TGTGCCAGCAGCGGTAGGACGAACACCGGGGAGCTGTTTTTT. Translated: CASSGRTNTGELFF. V is TRBV7-2 and J is TRBJ2-2; D remains unclear. CDR1 and CDR2 from the germline V gene are SGHTA and FQGNSA. Trimming removed 5 bases at V and 0 bases at J, with 7 bases between. The CDR3 covers 14 residues.

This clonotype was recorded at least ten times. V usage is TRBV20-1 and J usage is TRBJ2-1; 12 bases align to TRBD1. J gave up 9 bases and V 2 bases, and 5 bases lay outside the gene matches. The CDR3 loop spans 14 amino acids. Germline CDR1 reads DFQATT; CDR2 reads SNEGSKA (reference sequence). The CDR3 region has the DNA TGCAGTGCTAGACCAGGGACAGGGGGCGGTGAGCAGTTCTTC. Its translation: CSARPGTGGGEQFF.

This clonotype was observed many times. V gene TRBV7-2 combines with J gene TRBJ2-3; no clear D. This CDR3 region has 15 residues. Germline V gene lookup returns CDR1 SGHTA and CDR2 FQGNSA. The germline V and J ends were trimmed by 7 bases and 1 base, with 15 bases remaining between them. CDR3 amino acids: CASNRPESGTDTQYF. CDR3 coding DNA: TGTGCCAGCAACCGGCCCGAATCAGGCACAGATACGCAGTATTTT.

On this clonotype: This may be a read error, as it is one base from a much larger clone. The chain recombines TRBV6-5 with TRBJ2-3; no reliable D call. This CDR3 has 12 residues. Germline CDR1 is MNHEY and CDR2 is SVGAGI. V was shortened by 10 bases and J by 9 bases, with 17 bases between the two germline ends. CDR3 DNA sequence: TGTGCCACCTTAGGACCGGCGAAGACGCAGTATTTT. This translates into CATLGPAKTQYF.

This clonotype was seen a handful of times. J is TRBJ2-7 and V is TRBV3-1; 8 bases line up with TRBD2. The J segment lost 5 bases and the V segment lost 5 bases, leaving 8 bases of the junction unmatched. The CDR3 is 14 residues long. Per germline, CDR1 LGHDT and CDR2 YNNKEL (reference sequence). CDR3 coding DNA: TGTGCCAGCAGCTACGGGGGGGCCGTCAACGAGCAGTACTTC. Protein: CASSYGGAVNEQYF.

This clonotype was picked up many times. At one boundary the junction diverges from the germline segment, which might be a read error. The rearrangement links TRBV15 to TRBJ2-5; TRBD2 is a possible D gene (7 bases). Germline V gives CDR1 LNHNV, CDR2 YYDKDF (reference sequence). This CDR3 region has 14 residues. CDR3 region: CATSMGGRKETQYF. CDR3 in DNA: TGTGCTACCAGCATGGGGGGGCGGAAAGAGACCCAGTACTTC. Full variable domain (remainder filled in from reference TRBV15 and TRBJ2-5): DAMVIQNPRYQVTQFGKPVTLSCSQTLNHNVMYWYQQKSSQAPKLLFHYYDKDFNNEADTPDNFQSRRPNTSFCFLDIRSPGLGDTAMYLCATSMGGRKETQYFGPGTRLLVL.

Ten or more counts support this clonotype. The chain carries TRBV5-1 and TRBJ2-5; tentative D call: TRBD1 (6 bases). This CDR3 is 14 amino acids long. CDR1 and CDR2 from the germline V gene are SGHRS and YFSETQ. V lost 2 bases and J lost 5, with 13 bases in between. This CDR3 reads CASSLQGQGETQYF. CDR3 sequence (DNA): TGCGCCAGCAGCTTACAGGGTCAAGGGGAGACCCAGTACTTC.

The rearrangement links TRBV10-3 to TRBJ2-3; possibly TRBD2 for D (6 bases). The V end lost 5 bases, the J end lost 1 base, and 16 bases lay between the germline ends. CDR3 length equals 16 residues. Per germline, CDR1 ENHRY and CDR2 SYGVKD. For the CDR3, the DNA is TGTGCCATCAGTCTCAGGGAGGATGGGGGCACAGATACGCAGTATTTT. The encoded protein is CAISLREDGGTDTQYF.

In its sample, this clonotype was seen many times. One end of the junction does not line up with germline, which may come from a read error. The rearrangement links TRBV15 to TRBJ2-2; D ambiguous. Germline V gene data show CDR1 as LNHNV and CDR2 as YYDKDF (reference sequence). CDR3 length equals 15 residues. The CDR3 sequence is CATSSQSTWTGELFF. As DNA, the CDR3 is TGTGCTACCAGCAGCCAGAGTACCTGGACCGGGGAGCTGTTTTTT.